What follows are 12 T cell receptor beta chains derived from one specimen sequenced in a study of T cells and copy number aberrations in small-cell lung cancer. The assay was immunoSEQ multiplex PCR, and TCRdb's table has in-frame clones only and misses some. The sample shows around 6,100 clones, roughly four fifths of them seen only once. Source material: normal tissue next to the tumor. The receptors here all came from a woman aged 70-85 years with small cell lung cancer. Some clones in this sample may be carry-over from other donors' samples.

The chain joins TRBV5-4 to TRBJ2-5, with a tentative D call TRBD2 (6 bases). The ends were cut back, 0 bases at V and 10 bases at J, with 13 bases in the middle. The germline V gene has CDR1 SGHNT and CDR2 YYREEE (reference sequence). The CDR3 is 13 residues long. Here the CDR3 reads CASSLVAGSDQYF. The CDR3 DNA follows: TGTGCCAGCAGCTTGGTCGCGGGGTCGGACCAGTACTTC.

The rearrangement uses TRBV20-1 and TRBJ2-3; D unclear. The V gene lost 7 bases and the J gene lost 5 bases, with 10 bases spanning the gap. This CDR3 has 11 residues. CDR1 is DFQATT, CDR2 SNEGSKA, per germline (reference sequence). The CDR3 DNA sequence: TGCAGTGGCGGTGCCCAAGATACGCAGTATTTT. Translating gives CSGGAQDTQYF.

DNA of the CDR3: TGTGCCAGCAGTCGCGACAGGGCCCCTAACTATGGCTACACCTTC. Its translation is CASSRDRAPNYGYTF. The gene calls are TRBV5-6 and TRBJ1-2, with 7 bases matching TRBD1. The CDR3 extends over 15 amino acids. The trim removed 5 bases at V and 0 bases at J, leaving 7 bases unmatched. Germline lookup yields CDR1 SGHDT and CDR2 YYEEEE.

This clone was seen a handful of times. The junction departs from germline at one end; a sequencing error may be responsible. The gene calls are TRBV19 and TRBJ2-4; D may correspond to TRBD1 or TRBD2 (5 bases each). Germline-derived CDR1 and CDR2 are LNHDA and SQIVND (reference sequence). This CDR3 contains 15 residues. In DNA, the CDR3 is TGTGCCAGTAGTACCCTGACAGCCTGGGGGAACATTCAGTATTTC. The encoded protein is CASSTLTAWGNIQYF.

This CDR3 is CASSIQSNTGELFF. In nucleotides, the CDR3 is TGTGCCAGTAGTATCCAATCGAACACCGGGGAGCTGTTTTTT. The chain employs TRBV19 and TRBJ2-2; D is unresolved. V was trimmed by 3 bases and J by 0 bases, leaving 5 bases between them. This CDR3 region has 14 residues. Germline-derived CDR1 and CDR2 are LNHDA and SQIVND (reference sequence).

V gene TRBV27 combines with J gene TRBJ2-1; 11 nucleotides match TRBD2. Germline CDR1 is MNHEY and CDR2 is SMNVEV (reference sequence). There are 15 residues in the CDR3. Trimming removed 7 bases from V and 7 bases from J; junction bases left unmatched: 9. CDR3 protein: CASTSTSGSRNEQFF. The DNA of the CDR3 is TGTGCCAGCACCTCTACTAGCGGGAGTAGGAATGAGCAGTTCTTC.

The chain recombines TRBV27 with TRBJ2-2; 9 bases match TRBD2. CDR3 length equals 16 residues. Trimming removed 4 bases from V and 3 bases from J; junction bases left unmatched: 6. The germline V gene encodes CDR1 MNHEY and CDR2 SMNVEV (reference sequence). As DNA, the CDR3 is TGTGCCAGCAGTTCCCGGACTAGCGCCTACACCGGGGAGCTGTTTTTT. It translates to CASSSRTSAYTGELFF.

This chain joins TRBV9 and TRBJ2-6; D is undetermined. CDR3 length: 13 amino acids. V gave up 8 bases and J gave up 0 bases, with 6 bases separating them. The germline V gene encodes CDR1 SGDLS and CDR2 YYNGEE. DNA of the CDR3: TGTGCCAGTGAATACTCTGGGGCCAACGTCCTGACTTTC. It yields the protein CASEYSGANVLTF.

The chain is built from TRBV4-2 and TRBJ1-4; D not certain. The length of the CDR3 is 14 residues. Trimming removed 0 bases from V and 6 bases from J, with 8 bases in between. The germline V gene encodes CDR1 LGHNA and CDR2 YNFKEQ. The CDR3 DNA is TGTGCCAGCAGCCAAGATTATTGGGATGAAAAACTGTTTTTT. Translation: CASSQDYWDEKLFF.

A single count supports this clone. This chain uses TRBV28 with TRBJ2-7, with D perhaps matching TRBD1 (6 bases). Trimming pared 6 bases from V and 3 bases from J, leaving 12 bases between. Germline values: CDR1 MDHEN, CDR2 SYDVKM. The CDR3 contains 13 residues. This CDR3 reads CASRSTGNYEQYF. CDR3 nucleotides: TGTGCCAGCAGATCCACAGGGAACTACGAGCAGTACTTC.

The genes are TRBV27 and TRBJ2-1, with 10 bases fitting TRBD2. The CDR3 runs to 13 residues. Trimming removed 9 bases from V and 7 bases from J; junction bases left unmatched: 6. From germline, CDR1 is MNHEY and CDR2 SMNVEV (reference sequence). The CDR3 is CASQLAGKNEQFF. The CDR3 DNA sequence: TGTGCCAGTCAACTAGCGGGAAAAAATGAGCAGTTCTTC.

V gene TRBV7-9 combines with J gene TRBJ2-7; TRBD2 matches at 9 bases. Looked up from germline, CDR1 is SEHNR and CDR2 is FQNEAQ (reference sequence). The trim removed 4 bases at V and 3 bases at J, leaving 7 bases unmatched. The CDR3 covers 15 residues. CDR3 region: CASSSDSGRDYEQYF. Here the CDR3 DNA reads TGTGCCAGCAGCTCAGATAGCGGGAGAGACTACGAGCAGTACTTC.